The next 9 T cell receptor beta chains were all read from a single sample in a study of blood T cell repertoires in COVID-19. Measured with immunoSEQ multiplex PCR; TCRdb has only the in-frame clones, and not every one. The sample consists of 200,000 to 250,000 clones, roughly 84% of them appearing once. Sample: peripheral blood. The source of these receptors is a woman aged 45-59 years with acute or convalescent COVID-19.

A few counts support this clone. The J gene is TRBJ1-6, the V gene TRBV6-5, with D hard to call. V shed 2 bases and J shed 6 bases, with 8 bases lying between them. Germline CDR1 reads MNHEY; CDR2 reads SVGAGI. This CDR3 is 14 amino acids long. CDR3 region: CASSYARPNSPLHF. CDR3 bases: TGTGCCAGCAGTTACGCCAGGCCTAATTCACCCCTCCACTTT.

The rearrangement joins TRBV21-1 to TRBJ2-1; TRBD2 is taken as the D call from the table, unchecked against the DNA. TRBV21-1 is described as a pseudogene. This CDR3 contains 12 residues. The CDR3 DNA is TGTGCCAGCAGCAAGTGGCGGGGTAGCTCGGTCTTC. It encodes CASSKWRGSSVF.

The chain recombines TRBV30 with TRBJ1-5; D remains ambiguous. Per germline, CDR1 GTSNPN and CDR2 SVGIG (reference sequence). V lost 4 bases and J 4 bases, leaving 11 bases between the germline ends. The CDR3 has 13 amino acids. CDR3: CAWTASPNQPQHF. The CDR3 coding sequence is TGTGCCTGGACCGCGTCTCCAAATCAGCCCCAGCATTTT.

This clone was counted a few times. This sequence joins TRBV28 and TRBJ1-6; TRBD1 agrees at 8 bases. This CDR3 contains 14 residues. The V gene's germline CDR1 is MDHEN and CDR2 SYDVKM. Trimming removed 6 bases from V and 10 bases from J; junction bases left unmatched: 8. The CDR3 sequence is CASRYRDRNSPLHF. The CDR3 DNA sequence: TGTGCCAGCAGGTACCGGGACAGGAACTCACCCCTCCACTTT.

The V and J genes are TRBV7-2 and TRBJ1-2; D might be TRBD1 (6 bases). This CDR3 is 13 amino acids long. V was cut by 2 bases and J by 7 bases, with 11 bases left in between. Germline assignment: CDR1 SGHTA and CDR2 FQGNSA. CDR3 in amino acids: CASSLSGESGYTF. The CDR3 nucleotides are TGTGCCAGCAGCTTATCAGGGGAGAGTGGCTACACCTTC.

This chain connects TRBV15 to TRBJ1-5; D not resolved. Germline loops: CDR1 LNHNV, CDR2 YYDKDF (reference sequence). Trimming left V 5 bases short and J 0 bases short, with 8 bases between. This CDR3 comprises 14 residues. CDR3 DNA sequence: TGTGCCACCAGCCGCCAGTATAGCAATCAGCCCCAGCATTTT. Translated, it gives CATSRQYSNQPQHF.

This sequence joins TRBV3-1 (or the pseudogene TRBV3-2) and TRBJ1-5; no definite D call. Germline CDR1 and CDR2: LGHDT and YNNKEL (reference sequence). Trimming removed 3 bases from V and 6 bases from J, with 15 bases in between. The CDR3 contains 15 residues. The CDR3 reads CASSHMSAAGQPQHF. The CDR3 coding sequence is TGTGCCAGCAGCCACATGTCAGCGGCGGGTCAGCCCCAGCATTTT.

V and J are TRBV6-4 and TRBJ2-2; 8 bases align to TRBD2. The CDR3 totals 15 residues. V lost 4 bases and J lost 2; bases outside the gene matches: 3. The germline V gene has CDR1 MRHNA and CDR2 SNTAGT. CDR3 residues: CASSATSANTGELFF. The CDR3 region has the DNA TGTGCCAGCAGTGCGACTAGCGCCAACACCGGGGAGCTGTTTTTT.

The V and J genes are TRBV4-1 and TRBJ1-6; D ambiguous. The V gene lost 1 base and the J gene lost 5 bases, with 9 bases spanning the gap. The germline V gene encodes CDR1 MGHRA and CDR2 YSYEKL. CDR3 length equals 15 residues. The CDR3 DNA is TGCGCCAGCAGCCAAGGGTCGCAGAATAATTCACCCCTCCACTTT. It encodes CASSQGSQNNSPLHF.